A single sample is the source of the 5 T cell receptor beta chains below, sequenced in a study of T-cell reconstitution after alpha-beta-depleted transplantation in children. Preparation of the TCRbeta library used unique molecular identifiers. Each CDR3 protein is one row after TCRdb ran MiXCR on the PCR reads. Of approximately 400,000 distinct CDR3 sequences listed, approximately 11% are singletons. The sample here was PBMCs from the stem cell graft donor, taken from the stem cell graft. Receptors were obtained from a human donor who donated a stem cell graft to a child with acute myeloid leukemia.

This clonotype was detected only a few times. V is TRBV12-3 or TRBV12-4 and J is TRBJ2-5; D gene uncertain. V was pared by 4 bases and J by 6 bases, with 12 bases between. CDR3 length: 13 amino acids. The CDR3 nucleotides read TGTGCCAGCAGTTCGGAAAACCTTCAGACCCAGTACTTC. Translating it yields CASSSENLQTQYF.

The V call is TRBV5-1, the J call TRBJ1-3; D unresolved. Germline V CDR1 and CDR2: SGHRS, YFSETQ. The CDR3 sequence is 16 residues long. V lost 0 bases and J 0 bases, leaving 10 bases between the germline ends. CDR3 in amino acids: CASSLGDPNSGNTIYF. CDR3 bases: TGCGCCAGCAGCTTGGGAGACCCGAACTCTGGAAACACCATATATTTT.

There are a few counts of this clonotype. The chain is built from TRBV12-3 or TRBV12-4 and TRBJ1-5, with D possibly TRBD1 on 5 matching bases. Trimming shortened V by 3 bases and J by 4 bases, and 22 bases separated the two germline ends. This CDR3 comprises 18 residues. The CDR3 region has the DNA TGTGCCAGCAGTTTTAGGGGCCTGCCGCCTTTGGCGAATCAGCCCCAGCATTTT. Encoded protein: CASSFRGLPPLANQPQHF.

In its sample, this clonotype was seen a few times. This sequence joins TRBV3-1 and TRBJ2-7; D is undetermined. Germline CDR1 and CDR2: LGHDT and YNNKEL (reference sequence). The CDR3 totals 14 residues. The CDR3 loop reads CASSQGMDTYEQCV. The CDR3 nucleotides read TGTGCCAGCAGCCAAGGGATGGATACCTACGAGCAGTGCGTC.

The chain links TRBV7-2 to TRBJ1-3; 7 positions match TRBD1. With V trimmed by 1 base and J by 1 base, 4 bases remained unmatched. The CDR3 consists of 16 residues. CDR1 and CDR2 (germline): SGHTA, FQGNSA. The CDR3 loop reads CASSLVGGQSGNTIYF. The CDR3 region has the DNA TGTGCCAGCAGCTTAGTAGGGGGACAGTCTGGAAACACCATATATTTT.